The 3 T cell receptor beta chains given below trace back to one sample, sequenced in a study of neoadjuvant anti-PD-1 for oral cavity cancer. The data were produced by immunoSEQ multiplex PCR, yet TCRdb's version contains in-frame clones alone and is incomplete. The sample yields about 5,700 clones, 55% to 70% seen once. The sequenced sample was tumor tissue, obtained before nivolumab (anti-PD-1) treatment. These receptors were obtained from a person aged 35-79 years with oral cavity squamous cell carcinoma.

The chain employs TRBV30 and TRBJ2-3, with 7 bases matching TRBD1. The CDR3 is 14 amino acids. The V gene end was trimmed by 3 bases and the J gene end by 4 bases; junction bases not matched to a gene: 7. Germline V gives CDR1 GTSNPN, CDR2 SVGIG (reference sequence). CDR3 residues: CAWSRNRGSDTQYF. In nucleotides, the CDR3 is TGTGCCTGGAGCCGGAACAGGGGTTCAGATACGCAGTATTTT.

The rearrangement uses TRBV27 and TRBJ2-1; 10 nucleotides agree with TRBD1. Germline CDR1 MNHEY, CDR2 SMNVEV (reference sequence). J was trimmed by 2 bases and V by 3 bases; bases with no gene match: 13. The CDR3 covers 19 residues. CDR3 coding DNA: TGTGCCAGCAGTTTGGCCCCTCCGGGCGGGACAGGGGCCTACAATGAGCAGTTCTTC. It encodes CASSLAPPGGTGAYNEQFF.

This clone was observed a few times. V and J are TRBV2 and TRBJ1-1; the D is unclear. The CDR3 consists of 12 residues. Per germline, CDR1 SNHLY and CDR2 FYNNEI. Deletions cut 0 bases from V and 11 bases from J, with 10 bases between. The CDR3 protein is CASSEAPDGAFF. For the CDR3, the DNA is TGTGCCAGCAGTGAAGCTCCGGACGGGGCTTTCTTT.